The 26 T cell receptor beta chains reported below all come from one sample, sequenced in a study of shared clonotypes between healthy human individuals. Generated by immunoSEQ multiplex PCR, the TCRdb table keeps only in-frame clones and is missing some. The sample records approximately 470,000 clones, more than 65% being singletons. The sequenced sample was PBMCs. Every receptor here comes from a woman aged 40-49 years in good health. Some clones in this sample may be carry-over from other donors' samples.

CDR3 region: CASKGEGTGELFF. In nucleotides, the CDR3 is TGTGCCAGCAAGGGCGAAGGAACCGGGGAGCTGTTTTTT. The chain joins TRBV2 to TRBJ2-2; no reliable D call. The germline V and J ends were trimmed by 7 bases and 5 bases, with 11 bases remaining between them. Germline-derived CDR1 and CDR2 are SNHLY and FYNNEI. The CDR3 is 13 amino acids.

The V and J genes are TRBV11-3 and TRBJ2-2, with 10 bases lining up with TRBD2. V was clipped by 5 bases and J by 6 bases; unmatched bases: 9. Germline V gene lookup returns CDR1 SGHNT and CDR2 YENEEA. This CDR3 region has 16 residues. Here the CDR3 reads CASSGGSGRMAGELFF. The CDR3 DNA reads TGTGCCAGCAGCGGGGGTAGCGGGAGGATGGCCGGGGAGCTGTTTTTT.

The V call is TRBV7-2, the J call TRBJ1-1, with 8 bases aligning to TRBD1. CDR1 is SGHTA and CDR2 is FQGNSA in the germline V gene. V trimming: 3 bases; J trimming: 0 bases; junction bases outside the gene matches: 6. The CDR3 spans 16 residues. The CDR3: CASSFPRTGMNTEAFF. CDR3 sequence (DNA): TGTGCCAGCAGCTTCCCTCGGACAGGGATGAACACTGAAGCTTTCTTT.

V gene TRBV25-1 combines with J gene TRBJ1-1; D is ambiguous. This CDR3 has 13 amino acids. Germline V CDR1 and CDR2: MGHDK, SYGVNS. The V gene lost 0 bases and the J gene lost 1 base, with 3 bases spanning the gap. The CDR3 loop reads CASSEYWNTEAFF. The CDR3 nucleotides read TGTGCCAGCAGTGAATATTGGAACACTGAAGCTTTCTTT. The full variable domain, completed using reference TRBV25-1 and TRBJ1-1, is EADIYQTPRYLVIGTGKKITLECSQTMGHDKMYWYQQDPGMELHLIHYSYGVNSTEKGDLSSESTVSRIRTEHFPLTLESARPSHTSQYLCASSEYWNTEAFFGQGTRLTVV.

The genes are TRBV5-1 and TRBJ2-3, with D possibly matching TRBD1 (7 bases). V lost 4 bases and J lost 0, with 9 bases in between. Germline values: CDR1 SGHRS, CDR2 YFSETQ. This CDR3 is built from 14 residues. This chain's CDR3 is CASSAGQSTDTQYF. The CDR3 DNA reads as TGCGCCAGCAGCGCGGGACAGAGCACAGATACGCAGTATTTT.

A single count supports this clone. J is TRBJ2-2 and V is TRBV27; the D call may be TRBD1 or TRBD2 (5 bases each). V lost 4 bases to trimming and J lost 2 bases, with 14 bases between them. This CDR3 has 16 amino acids. CDR1 MNHEY and CDR2 SMNVEV come from the germline V gene (reference sequence). The CDR3, as DNA: TGTGCCAGCAGTTCCTCCACGGGGCAAAACACCGGGGAGCTGTTTTTT. It yields the protein CASSSSTGQNTGELFF.

Comment on this clone: Other DNA sequences from this sample encode an identical CDR3 as well. The chain recombines TRBV18 with TRBJ2-5, with TRBD2 matching over 7 bases. With 3 bases clipped from V and 0 bases from J, the junction kept 1 base outside the gene matches. CDR3 length: 14 residues. Germline CDR1 reads KGHSH; CDR2 reads LQKENI. CDR3 amino acids: CASSPGRDQETQYF. The CDR3 region has the DNA TGTGCCAGCTCACCGGGGAGGGACCAAGAGACCCAGTACTTC.

V gene TRBV7-2 combines with J gene TRBJ2-4; unclear D gene. Germline loops: CDR1 SGHTA, CDR2 FQGNSA. The CDR3 is 17 amino acids. V was shortened by 1 base and J by 0 bases, with 13 bases between the two germline ends. The CDR3 nucleotides read TGTGCCAGCAGCTTAGTAGGTGGAAACCTAGCCAAAAACATTCAGTACTTC. Its protein product is CASSLVGGNLAKNIQYF.

V and J are TRBV19 and TRBJ1-5; 10 bases agree with TRBD1. The CDR3 runs 15 residues. The germline V gene encodes CDR1 LNHDA and CDR2 SQIVND (reference sequence). Trimming at V came to 9 bases and at J to 4 bases, leaving 9 bases not matched to a gene. The CDR3 sequence is CASWDRGRGNQPQHF. The CDR3 nucleotides are TGTGCCAGCTGGGACAGGGGTCGAGGGAATCAGCCCCAGCATTTT.

A single count supports this clone. This sequence may be a read error, since a much larger clone differs from it by one base. In DNA form, the CDR3 reads TGTGCCAGTAGTCCCCGGCGGGGACTAGCGTGCTCCTACGAGCAGTACTTC. This codes for CASSPRRGLACSYEQYF. The V gene is TRBV19, the J gene TRBJ2-7; 10 nucleotides line up with TRBD2. This CDR3 spans 17 amino acids. V shed 5 bases and J 0 bases; nucleotides not matched to a gene: 10. In germline, CDR1 is LNHDA, CDR2 SQIVND (reference sequence).

The chain carries TRBV19 and TRBJ1-2; tentatively, D is TRBD1 (5 bases). Trimming cost V 2 bases and J 4 bases, with 11 bases left between them. Germline-derived CDR1 and CDR2 are LNHDA and SQIVND (reference sequence). This CDR3 has 14 residues. For the CDR3, the DNA is TGTGCCAGTAGTATAACCTCCGGGGGCTATGGCTACACCTTC. Protein sequence: CASSITSGGYGYTF.

The rearrangement uses TRBV28 and TRBJ1-2, with D unresolved. The germline V gene encodes CDR1 MDHEN and CDR2 SYDVKM. CDR3 length equals 12 residues. The V gene lost 6 bases and the J gene lost 9 bases, with 14 bases spanning the gap. CDR3 DNA: TGTGCCAGCAGGGGAGGGTCTTTAAGCTACACCTTC. Translating gives CASRGGSLSYTF.

This clone occurred a few times. V and J are TRBV7-8 and TRBJ1-1, with 7 bases that match TRBD1. This CDR3 is 13 amino acids long. From germline, CDR1 is SGHVS and CDR2 FQNEAQ. The J segment lost 10 bases and the V segment lost 1 base, leaving 6 bases of the junction unmatched. CDR3: CASSLEQGQLAFF. CDR3 DNA: TGTGCCAGCAGCTTAGAGCAGGGACAGTTAGCTTTCTTT.

This sequence joins TRBV10-1 and TRBJ2-7; D is possibly TRBD1 or TRBD2 (5 bases each). This CDR3 is 13 amino acids long. Trimming took 8 bases from V and 2 from J, leaving 13 bases between them. Germline V gives CDR1 WNHNN, CDR2 SYGVQD (reference sequence). As DNA, the CDR3 is TGCGCCAGCTCCCCCGGGACCGCCTACGAGCAGTACTTC. This translates into CASSPGTAYEQYF.

A single count supports this clone. V and J are TRBV4-1 and TRBJ2-7; 10 bases fit TRBD1. Germline values: CDR1 MGHRA, CDR2 YSYEKL. CDR3 length equals 18 residues. Unmatched junction bases numbered 22, after V lost 10 bases and J lost 4 bases. CDR3 sequence reads: CANPNYAPGQGRPYEQYF. The CDR3, as DNA: TGCGCCAACCCAAACTACGCTCCGGGACAGGGGCGCCCTTACGAGCAGTACTTC.

The chain recombines TRBV19 with TRBJ1-1; D is uncertain. The CDR3 is 15 residues long. V lost 3 bases and J 0 bases, leaving 11 bases between the germline ends. CDR1 is LNHDA and CDR2 is SQIVND in the germline V gene (reference sequence). DNA of the CDR3: TGTGCCAGTAGTATTGGCCAGAGAATGAACACTGAAGCTTTCTTT. Amino acids: CASSIGQRMNTEAFF.

V and J are TRBV15 and TRBJ2-6, with D possibly matching TRBD1 (6 bases). The CDR3 is 15 residues long. The V gene lost 5 bases and the J gene lost 4 bases, with 12 bases spanning the gap. The germline CDR1 and CDR2 sequences are LNHNV and YYDKDF (reference sequence). CDR3: CATSGDISGANVLTF. DNA of the CDR3: TGTGCCACCAGCGGGGACATCTCGGGGGCCAACGTCCTGACTTTC.

This chain uses TRBV18 with TRBJ2-7, with D perhaps assigned TRBD1 or TRBD2 (5 bases each). From germline, CDR1 is KGHSH and CDR2 LQKENI. The CDR3 length is 14 residues. V was shortened by 5 bases and J by 3 bases, with 14 bases between the two germline ends. The CDR3 spells CASSKAGTLYEQYF. The CDR3 bases are TGTGCCAGCTCAAAAGCCGGGACGCTCTACGAGCAGTACTTC.

The chain combines TRBV6-1 with TRBJ1-5; D call uncertain. V dropped 4 bases and J dropped 3 bases, with 7 bases sitting between them. In germline, CDR1 is MNHNS, CDR2 SASEGT. The CDR3 totals 13 residues. CDR3 in amino acids: CASSARINQPQHF. The CDR3 nucleotides read TGTGCCAGCAGTGCTCGCATCAATCAGCCCCAGCATTTT.

V usage is TRBV28 and J usage is TRBJ2-7; 14 bases map to TRBD2. Per the germline V gene, CDR1 is MDHEN and CDR2 is SYDVKM. The CDR3 loop spans 20 amino acids. The V and J ends lost 3 bases and 7 bases, in that order; junction bases with no gene match: 20. CDR3 sequence reads: CASSLLAIKTSGRASLEQYF. The CDR3 DNA follows: TGTGCCAGCAGTTTGCTAGCTATTAAGACTAGCGGGAGGGCCTCGCTAGAGCAGTACTTC.

The chain employs TRBV23-1 and TRBJ2-7; D may match TRBD1 or TRBD2 (6 bases each). TRBV23-1 qualifies as an ORF whose function is uncertain. This CDR3 comprises 13 residues. V was clipped by 7 bases and J by 3 bases, with 13 bases between them. CDR3 amino acids: CASTQGRCYEQYF. CDR3 coding DNA: TGCGCCAGCACCCAGGGGAGGTGCTACGAGCAGTACTTC.

The rearrangement joins TRBV4-2 to TRBJ2-6; D assignment may be TRBD1 or TRBD2 (5 bases each). Germline assignment: CDR1 LGHNA and CDR2 YNFKEQ. V was cut by 0 bases and J by 0 bases, with 15 bases left in between. The length of the CDR3 is 19 residues. CDR3 DNA sequence: TGTGCCAGCAGCCAAGAATTCTGGGGGACGGGCTCTGGGGCCAACGTCCTGACTTTC. Translation: CASSQEFWGTGSGANVLTF.

The chain recombines TRBV5-6 with TRBJ2-1; D is unclear. The V end lost 1 base, the J end lost 8 bases, and 4 bases lay between the germline ends. The length of the CDR3 is 11 residues. The germline gives CDR1 SGHDT, CDR2 YYEEEE. CDR3 residues: CASSLRHEQFF. DNA of the CDR3: TGTGCCAGCAGCTTGAGGCATGAGCAGTTCTTC. Supplemented by reference TRBV5-6 and TRBJ2-1, the full variable domain reads DAGVTQSPTHLIKTRGQQVTLRCSPKSGHDTVSWYQQALGQGPQFIFQYYEEEERQRGNFPDRFSGHQFPNYSSELNVNALLLGDSALYLCASSLRHEQFFGPGTRLTVL.

V and J are TRBV13 and TRBJ2-2, with no clear D. Germline V lookup: CDR1 PRHDT, CDR2 FYEKMQ (reference sequence). The CDR3 length is 17 residues. Deletions cut 0 bases from V and 4 bases from J, with 15 bases between. CDR3 protein: CASSLGSAPYSTGELFF. The CDR3 DNA is TGTGCCAGCAGCTTAGGGTCCGCACCCTACAGCACCGGGGAGCTGTTTTTT.

The chain recombines TRBV28 with TRBJ1-4, with D hard to call. The germline gives CDR1 MDHEN, CDR2 SYDVKM. This CDR3 has 13 residues. The V and J ends lost 7 bases and 3 bases respectively, with 9 bases between them. The CDR3 DNA is TGTGCCAGCATGGTAACGGCTAATGAAAAACTGTTTTTT. This gives the protein CASMVTANEKLFF.

This chain uses TRBV11-2 with TRBJ2-1; D uncertain. The CDR3 is 16 residues long. Between the trimmed V and J ends, which lost 4 bases and 8 bases, there was a span of 21 bases. CDR1 is SGHAT, CDR2 FQNNGV, per germline. The CDR3 nucleotides are TGTGCCAGCAGCTCCCCTTTGGACGTTTTTACATATGAGCAGTTCTTC. Protein product: CASSSPLDVFTYEQFF.